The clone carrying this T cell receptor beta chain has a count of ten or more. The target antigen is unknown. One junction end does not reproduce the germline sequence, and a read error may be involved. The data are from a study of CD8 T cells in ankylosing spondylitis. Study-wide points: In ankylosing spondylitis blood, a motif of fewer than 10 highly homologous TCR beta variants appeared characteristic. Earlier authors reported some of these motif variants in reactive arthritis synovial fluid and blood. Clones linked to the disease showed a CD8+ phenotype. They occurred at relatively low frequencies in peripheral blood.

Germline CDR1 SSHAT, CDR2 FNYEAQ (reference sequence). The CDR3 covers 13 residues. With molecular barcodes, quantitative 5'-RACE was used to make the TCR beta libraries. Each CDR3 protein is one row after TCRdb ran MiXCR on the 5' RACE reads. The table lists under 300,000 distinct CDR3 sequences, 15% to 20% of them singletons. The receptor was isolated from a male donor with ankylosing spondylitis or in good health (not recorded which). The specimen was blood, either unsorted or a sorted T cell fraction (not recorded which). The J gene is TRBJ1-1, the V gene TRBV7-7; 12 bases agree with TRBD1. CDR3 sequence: CASSPGDRGRAFF. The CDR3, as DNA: TGTGCTAGCAGCCCAGGGGACAGGGGGCGAGCTTTCTTT.